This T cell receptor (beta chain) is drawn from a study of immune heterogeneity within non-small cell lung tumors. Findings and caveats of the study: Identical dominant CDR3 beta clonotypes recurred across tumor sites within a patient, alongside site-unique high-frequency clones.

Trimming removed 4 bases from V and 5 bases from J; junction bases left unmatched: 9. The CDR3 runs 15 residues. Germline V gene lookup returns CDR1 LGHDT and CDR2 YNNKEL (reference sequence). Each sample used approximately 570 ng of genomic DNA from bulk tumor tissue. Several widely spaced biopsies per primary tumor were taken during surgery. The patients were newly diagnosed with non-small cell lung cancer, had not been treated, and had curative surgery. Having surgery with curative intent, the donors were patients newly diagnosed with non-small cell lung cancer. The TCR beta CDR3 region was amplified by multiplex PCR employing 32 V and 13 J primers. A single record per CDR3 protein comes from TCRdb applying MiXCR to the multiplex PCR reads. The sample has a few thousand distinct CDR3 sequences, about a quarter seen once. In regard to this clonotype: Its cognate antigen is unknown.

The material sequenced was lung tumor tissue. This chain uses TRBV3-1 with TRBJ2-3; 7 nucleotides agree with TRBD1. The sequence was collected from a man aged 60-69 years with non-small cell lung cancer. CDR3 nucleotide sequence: TGTGCCAGCAGCCCGGCCAGGACAGGCCAAGATACGCAGTATTTT. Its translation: CASSPARTGQDTQYF.